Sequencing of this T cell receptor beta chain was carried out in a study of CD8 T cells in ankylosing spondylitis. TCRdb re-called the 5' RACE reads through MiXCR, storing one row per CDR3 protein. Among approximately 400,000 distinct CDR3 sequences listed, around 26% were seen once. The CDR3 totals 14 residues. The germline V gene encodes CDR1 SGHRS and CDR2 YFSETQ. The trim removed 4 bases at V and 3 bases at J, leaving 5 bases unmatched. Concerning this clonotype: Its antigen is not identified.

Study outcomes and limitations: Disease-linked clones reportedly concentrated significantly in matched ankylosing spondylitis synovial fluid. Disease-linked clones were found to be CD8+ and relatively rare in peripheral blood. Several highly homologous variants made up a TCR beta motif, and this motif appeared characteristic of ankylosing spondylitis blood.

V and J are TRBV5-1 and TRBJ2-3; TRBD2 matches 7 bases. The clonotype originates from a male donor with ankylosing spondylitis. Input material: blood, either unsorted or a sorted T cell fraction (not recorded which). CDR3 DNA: TGCGCCAGCAGCACCGGGACTACAACAGATACGCAGTATTTT. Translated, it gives CASSTGTTTDTQYF.